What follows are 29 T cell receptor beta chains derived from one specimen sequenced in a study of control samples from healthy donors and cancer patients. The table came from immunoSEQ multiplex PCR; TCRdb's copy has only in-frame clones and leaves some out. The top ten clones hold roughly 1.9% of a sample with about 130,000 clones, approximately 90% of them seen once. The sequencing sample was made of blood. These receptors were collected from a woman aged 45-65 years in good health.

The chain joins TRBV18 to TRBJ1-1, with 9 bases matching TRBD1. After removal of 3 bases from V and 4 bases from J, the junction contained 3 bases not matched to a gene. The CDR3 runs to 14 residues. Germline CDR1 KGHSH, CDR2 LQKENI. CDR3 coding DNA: TGTGCCAGCTCACCGGGGACAGGGATCACTGAAGCTTTCTTT. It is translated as CASSPGTGITEAFF.

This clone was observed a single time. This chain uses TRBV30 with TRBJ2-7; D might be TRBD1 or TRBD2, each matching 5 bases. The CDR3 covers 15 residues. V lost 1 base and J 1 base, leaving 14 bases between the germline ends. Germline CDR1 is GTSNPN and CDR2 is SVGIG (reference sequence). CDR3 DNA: TGTGCCTGGAGTGACGTTGGGGGTGAATCCTACGAGCAGTACTTC. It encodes CAWSDVGGESYEQYF.

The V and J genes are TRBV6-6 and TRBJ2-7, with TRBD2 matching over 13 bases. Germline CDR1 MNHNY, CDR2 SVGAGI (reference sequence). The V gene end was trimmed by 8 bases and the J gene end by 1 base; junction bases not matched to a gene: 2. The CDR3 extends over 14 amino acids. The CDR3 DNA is TGTGCCAGCCGACTAGCGGGAGGTTCCTACGAGCAGTACTTC. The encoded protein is CASRLAGGSYEQYF.

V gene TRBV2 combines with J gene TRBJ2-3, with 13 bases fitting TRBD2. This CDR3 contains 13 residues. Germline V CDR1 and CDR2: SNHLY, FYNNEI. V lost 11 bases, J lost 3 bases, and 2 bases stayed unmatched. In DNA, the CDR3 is TGTGCCGGGGGACTAGCGGGGACAGATACGCAGTATTTT. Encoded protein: CAGGLAGTDTQYF.

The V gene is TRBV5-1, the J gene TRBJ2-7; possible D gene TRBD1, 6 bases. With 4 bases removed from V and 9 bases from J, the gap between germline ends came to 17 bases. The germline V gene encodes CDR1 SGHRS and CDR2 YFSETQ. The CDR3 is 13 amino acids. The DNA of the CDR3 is TGCGCCAGCAGCCTCGAACAGGGCGTCGGGCAGTACTTC. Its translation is CASSLEQGVGQYF.

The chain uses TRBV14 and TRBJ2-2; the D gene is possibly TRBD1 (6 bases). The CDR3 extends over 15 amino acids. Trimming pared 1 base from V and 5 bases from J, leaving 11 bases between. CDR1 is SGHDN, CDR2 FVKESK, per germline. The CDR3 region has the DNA TGTGCCAGCAGCCAAGGACGGACAGCTACCGGGGAGCTGTTTTTT. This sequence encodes CASSQGRTATGELFF.

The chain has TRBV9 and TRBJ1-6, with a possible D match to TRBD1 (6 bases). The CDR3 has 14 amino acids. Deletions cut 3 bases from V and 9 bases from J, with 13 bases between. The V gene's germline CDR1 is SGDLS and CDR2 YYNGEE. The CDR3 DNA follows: TGTGCCAGCAGCGCACAGGGTTGGGGTTCACCCCTCCACTTT. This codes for CASSAQGWGSPLHF.

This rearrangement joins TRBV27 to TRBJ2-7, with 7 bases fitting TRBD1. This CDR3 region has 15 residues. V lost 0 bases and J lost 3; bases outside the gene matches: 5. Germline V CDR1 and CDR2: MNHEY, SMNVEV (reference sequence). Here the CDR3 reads CASSLSGTVVYEQYF. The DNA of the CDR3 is TGTGCCAGCAGTTTATCCGGGACAGTAGTCTACGAGCAGTACTTC.

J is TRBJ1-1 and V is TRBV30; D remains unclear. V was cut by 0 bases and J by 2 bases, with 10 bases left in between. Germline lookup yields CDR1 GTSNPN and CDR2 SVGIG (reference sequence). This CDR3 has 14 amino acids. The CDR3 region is CAWSVGTVNTEAFF. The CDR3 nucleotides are TGTGCCTGGAGTGTTGGAACAGTTAACACTGAAGCTTTCTTT.

The CDR3 region is CASSGHRVGVGELFF. The DNA of the CDR3 is TGTGCCAGCAGTGGACACAGGGTAGGAGTAGGGGAGCTGTTTTTT. V gene TRBV28 combines with J gene TRBJ2-2, with D perhaps TRBD1 (6 bases). V was trimmed by 5 bases and J by 8 bases, leaving 18 bases between them. Germline V lookup: CDR1 MDHEN, CDR2 SYDVKM. The CDR3 spans 15 residues.

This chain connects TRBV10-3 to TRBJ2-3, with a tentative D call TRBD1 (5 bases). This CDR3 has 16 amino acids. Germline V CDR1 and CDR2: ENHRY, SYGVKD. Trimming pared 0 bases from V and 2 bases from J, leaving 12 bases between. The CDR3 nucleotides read TGTGCCATCAGTGAGTCGTGGCAGGGCTCCACAGATACGCAGTATTTT. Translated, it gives CAISESWQGSTDTQYF.

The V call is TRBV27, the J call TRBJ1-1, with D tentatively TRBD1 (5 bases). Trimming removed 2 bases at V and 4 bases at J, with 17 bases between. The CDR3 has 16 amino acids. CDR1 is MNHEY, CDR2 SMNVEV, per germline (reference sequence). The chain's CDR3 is CASSLAFSGAGTEAFF. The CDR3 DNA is TGTGCCAGCAGTTTAGCATTTAGTGGGGCTGGCACTGAAGCTTTCTTT.

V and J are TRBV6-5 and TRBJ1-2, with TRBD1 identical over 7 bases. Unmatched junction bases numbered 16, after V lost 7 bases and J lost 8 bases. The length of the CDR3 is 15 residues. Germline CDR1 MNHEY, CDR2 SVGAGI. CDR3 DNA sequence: TGTGCCAGCACCGACCGGGGACAGAGGGAGCGGGGCTACACCTTC. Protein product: CASTDRGQRERGYTF.

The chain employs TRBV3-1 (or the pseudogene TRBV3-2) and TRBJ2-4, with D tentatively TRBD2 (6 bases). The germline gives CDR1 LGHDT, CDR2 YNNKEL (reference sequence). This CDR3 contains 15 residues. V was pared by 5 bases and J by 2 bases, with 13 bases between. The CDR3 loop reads CASSYTGGSKNIQYF. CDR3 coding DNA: TGTGCCAGCAGCTACACCGGGGGATCCAAAAACATTCAGTACTTC.

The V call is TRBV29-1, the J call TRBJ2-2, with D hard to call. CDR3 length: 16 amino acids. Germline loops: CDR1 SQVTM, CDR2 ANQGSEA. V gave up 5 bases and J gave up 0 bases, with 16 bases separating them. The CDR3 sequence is CSVLNYANSNTGELFF. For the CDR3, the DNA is TGCAGCGTTTTAAATTATGCGAATTCGAACACCGGGGAGCTGTTTTTT.

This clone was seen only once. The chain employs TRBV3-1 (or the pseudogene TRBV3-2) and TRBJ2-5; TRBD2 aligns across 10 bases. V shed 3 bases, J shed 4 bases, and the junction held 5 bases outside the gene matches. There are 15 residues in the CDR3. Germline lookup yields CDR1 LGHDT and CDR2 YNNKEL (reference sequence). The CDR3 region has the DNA TGTGCCAGCAGCCAGGGACTAGCGAATTTAGAGACCCAGTACTTC. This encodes CASSQGLANLETQYF.

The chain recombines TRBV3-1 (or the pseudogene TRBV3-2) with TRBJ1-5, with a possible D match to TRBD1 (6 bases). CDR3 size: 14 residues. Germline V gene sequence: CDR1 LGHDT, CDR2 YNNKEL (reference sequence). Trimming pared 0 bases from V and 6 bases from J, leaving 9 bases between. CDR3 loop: CASSQDSGAQPQHF. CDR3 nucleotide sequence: TGTGCCAGCAGCCAAGATTCGGGGGCTCAGCCCCAGCATTTT.

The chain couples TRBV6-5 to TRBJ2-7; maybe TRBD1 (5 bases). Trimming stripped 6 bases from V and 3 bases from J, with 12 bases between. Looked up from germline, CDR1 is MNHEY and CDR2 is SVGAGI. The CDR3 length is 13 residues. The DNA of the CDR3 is TGTGCCAGCAGGGACGGACAAATCTACGAGCAGTACTTC. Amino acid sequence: CASRDGQIYEQYF.

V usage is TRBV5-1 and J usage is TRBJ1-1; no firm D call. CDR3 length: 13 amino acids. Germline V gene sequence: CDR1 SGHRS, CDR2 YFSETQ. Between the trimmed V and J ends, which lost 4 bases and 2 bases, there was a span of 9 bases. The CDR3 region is CASSTALNTEAFF. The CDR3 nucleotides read TGCGCCAGCAGCACGGCTTTAAACACTGAAGCTTTCTTT.

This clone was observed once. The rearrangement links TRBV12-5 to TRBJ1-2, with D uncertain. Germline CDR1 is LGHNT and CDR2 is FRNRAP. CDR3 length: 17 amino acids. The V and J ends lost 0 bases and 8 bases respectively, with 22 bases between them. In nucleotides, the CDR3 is TGTGCTAGTGGTTTGGTAGCATTAGGGCCCCTGAAACGAGGCTACACCTTC. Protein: CASGLVALGPLKRGYTF. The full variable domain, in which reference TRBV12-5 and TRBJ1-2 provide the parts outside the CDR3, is DARVTQTPRHKVTEMGQEVTMRCQPILGHNTVFWYRQTMMQGLELLAYFRNRAPLDDSGMPKDRFSAEMPDATLATLKIQPSEPRDSAVYFCASGLVALGPLKRGYTFGSGTRLTVV.

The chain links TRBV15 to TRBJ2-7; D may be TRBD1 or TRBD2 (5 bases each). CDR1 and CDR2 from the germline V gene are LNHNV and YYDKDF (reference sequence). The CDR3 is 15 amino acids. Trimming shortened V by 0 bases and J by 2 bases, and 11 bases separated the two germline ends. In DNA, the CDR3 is TGTGCCACCAGCAGAGATGGGGTGGGGGCCTACGAGCAGTACTTC. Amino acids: CATSRDGVGAYEQYF. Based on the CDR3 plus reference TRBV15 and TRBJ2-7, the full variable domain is DAMVIQNPRYQVTQFGKPVTLSCSQTLNHNVMYWYQQKSSQAPKLLFHYYDKDFNNEADTPDNFQSRRPNTSFCFLDIRSPGLGDTAMYLCATSRDGVGAYEQYFGPGTRLTVT.

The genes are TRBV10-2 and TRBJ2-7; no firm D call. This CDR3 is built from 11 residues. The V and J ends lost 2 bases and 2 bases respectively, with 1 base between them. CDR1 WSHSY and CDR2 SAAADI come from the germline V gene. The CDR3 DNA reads TGCGCCAGCAGTGAGGCCTACGAGCAGTACTTC. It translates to CASSEAYEQYF.

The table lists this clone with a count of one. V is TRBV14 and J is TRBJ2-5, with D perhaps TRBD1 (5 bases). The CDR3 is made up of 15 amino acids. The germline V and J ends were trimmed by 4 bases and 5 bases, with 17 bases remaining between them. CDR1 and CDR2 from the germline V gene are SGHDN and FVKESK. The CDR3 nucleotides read TGTGCCAGCAGCCCAATTATGGGGCATAGGGAGACCCAGTACTTC. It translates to CASSPIMGHRETQYF.

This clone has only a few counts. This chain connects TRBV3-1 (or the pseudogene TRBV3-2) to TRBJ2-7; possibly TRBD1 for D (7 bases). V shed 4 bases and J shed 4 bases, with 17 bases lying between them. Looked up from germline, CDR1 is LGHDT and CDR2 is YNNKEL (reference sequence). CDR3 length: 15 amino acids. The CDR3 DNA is TGTGCCAGCAGCCTAGGGACAGAGCGGGTTTACGAGCAGTACTTC. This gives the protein CASSLGTERVYEQYF.

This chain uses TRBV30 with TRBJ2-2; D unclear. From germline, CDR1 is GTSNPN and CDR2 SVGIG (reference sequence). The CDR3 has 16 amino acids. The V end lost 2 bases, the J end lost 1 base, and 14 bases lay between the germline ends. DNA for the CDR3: TGTGCCTGGAGTAGGGTCAGGCTTGGGAACACCGGGGAGCTGTTTTTT. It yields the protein CAWSRVRLGNTGELFF.

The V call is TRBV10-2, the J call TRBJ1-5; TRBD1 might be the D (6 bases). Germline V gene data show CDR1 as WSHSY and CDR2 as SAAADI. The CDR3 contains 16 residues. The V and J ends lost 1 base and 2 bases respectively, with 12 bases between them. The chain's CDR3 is CASSEFKAGGNQPQHF. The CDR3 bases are TGCGCCAGCAGTGAGTTCAAGGCAGGGGGCAATCAGCCCCAGCATTTT.

In DNA form, the CDR3 reads TGTGCCAGCAGCTTGGAGCAAGAGACCCAGTACTTC. Translating gives CASSLEQETQYF. This sequence joins TRBV5-5 and TRBJ2-5; D is unresolved. Trimming left V 0 bases short and J 2 bases short, with 2 bases between. CDR1 SGHKS and CDR2 YYEKEE come from the germline V gene (reference sequence). This CDR3 is built from 12 residues.

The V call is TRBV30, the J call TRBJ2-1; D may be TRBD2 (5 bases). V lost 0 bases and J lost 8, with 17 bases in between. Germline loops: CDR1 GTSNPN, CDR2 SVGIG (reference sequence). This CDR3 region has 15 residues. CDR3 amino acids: CAWSVGLPLRYEQFF. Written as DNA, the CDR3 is TGTGCCTGGAGTGTAGGACTCCCGCTAAGGTATGAGCAGTTCTTC.

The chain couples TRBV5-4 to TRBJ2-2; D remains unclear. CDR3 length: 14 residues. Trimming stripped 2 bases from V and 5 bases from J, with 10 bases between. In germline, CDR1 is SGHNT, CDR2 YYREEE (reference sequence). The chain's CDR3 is CASSFGHSTGELFF. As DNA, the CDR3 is TGTGCCAGCAGCTTCGGTCACTCTACCGGGGAGCTGTTTTTT.